Each of the 24 T cell receptor beta chains below was sequenced from the same sample in a study of shared clonotypes between healthy human individuals. The protocol was immunoSEQ multiplex PCR, while the TCRdb copy is restricted to in-frame clones and leaves out a portion. In the table there are about 2 million clones, roughly 94% of which are singletons. Sequencing input: naive CD4+ T cells sorted from blood. The subset: CD45RA+ positively selected. The receptors were sampled from a man between 18 and 35 years old in good health.

This chain uses TRBV5-1 with TRBJ1-6; D call uncertain. Germline CDR1 SGHRS, CDR2 YFSETQ. The V and J ends lost 0 bases and 3 bases respectively, with 4 bases between them. There are 14 residues in the CDR3. The CDR3 protein is CASSLADYNSPLHF. The CDR3 DNA sequence: TGCGCCAGCAGCTTGGCGGACTATAATTCACCCCTCCACTTT.

V and J are TRBV7-2 and TRBJ2-2, with D unresolved. The CDR3 runs 14 residues. Germline CDR1 and CDR2: SGHTA and FQGNSA. Trimming removed 4 bases at V and 6 bases at J, with 12 bases between. The CDR3 DNA reads TGTGCCAGCAGCTCCTCTTTCATTCCCGGGGAGCTGTTTTTT. Protein product: CASSSSFIPGELFF.

The chain links TRBV11-2 to TRBJ2-1; the D is unclear. This CDR3 spans 13 amino acids. Germline V lookup: CDR1 SGHAT, CDR2 FQNNGV. V was trimmed by 5 bases and J by 4 bases, leaving 9 bases between them. CDR3 DNA sequence: TGTGCCAGCAGCGCGTCCCAGTACAATGAGCAGTTCTTC. Protein product: CASSASQYNEQFF.

Of note for this clone: The sample has other DNA sequences that encode this CDR3 too. The chain combines TRBV7-9 with TRBJ1-4, with D tentatively TRBD1 (5 bases). Trimming pared 1 base from V and 3 bases from J, leaving 9 bases between. The CDR3 has 15 amino acids. Per the germline V gene, CDR1 is SEHNR and CDR2 is FQNEAQ (reference sequence). The DNA of the CDR3 is TGTGCCAGCAGCTTAGTAGAGACAGCTAATGAAAAACTGTTTTTT. It specifies CASSLVETANEKLFF. The whole variable domain, filled in from reference TRBV7-9 and TRBJ1-4, reads DTGVSQNPRHKITKRGQNVTFRCDPISEHNRLYWYRQTLGQGPEFLTYFQNEAQLEKSRLLSDRFSAERPKGSFSTLEIQRTEQGDSAMYLCASSLVETANEKLFFGSGTQLSVL.

The chain recombines TRBV9 with TRBJ2-6; 7 bases align to TRBD1. J lost 0 bases, V lost 1 base, and 13 bases had no gene match. The CDR3 consists of 20 residues. Germline lookup yields CDR1 SGDLS and CDR2 YYNGEE. For the CDR3, the DNA is TGTGCCAGCAGCGTATCGGGACAGCCAACAATTCGCTCTGGGGCCAACGTCCTGACTTTC. Translation gives CASSVSGQPTIRSGANVLTF.

The V call is TRBV28, the J call TRBJ1-2, with D uncertain. Germline values: CDR1 MDHEN, CDR2 SYDVKM. V was cut by 1 base and J by 8 bases, with 8 bases left in between. The CDR3 consists of 12 residues. This chain's CDR3 is CASSLSWMGYTF. CDR3 DNA: TGTGCCAGCAGTTTATCCTGGATGGGCTACACCTTC.

This chain links TRBV4-2 with TRBJ2-5; the D is unclear. Trimming shortened V by 0 bases and J by 5 bases, and 7 bases separated the two germline ends. The CDR3 is made up of 13 amino acids. Germline values: CDR1 LGHNA, CDR2 YNFKEQ. The CDR3 reads CASSQEQPETQYF. For the CDR3, the DNA is TGTGCCAGCAGCCAAGAACAGCCGGAGACCCAGTACTTC.

The chain links TRBV9 to TRBJ2-7, with D unclear. The V gene's germline CDR1 is SGDLS and CDR2 YYNGEE. CDR3 size: 13 residues. V shed 1 base and J shed 1 base, with 6 bases lying between them. CDR3 loop: CASSVSESYEQYF. DNA of the CDR3: TGTGCCAGCAGCGTATCCGAATCCTACGAGCAGTACTTC. Complete variable domain (other parts from reference TRBV9 and TRBJ2-7): DSGVTQTPKHLITATGQRVTLRCSPRSGDLSVYWYQQSLDQGLQFLIQYYNGEERAKGNILERFSAQQFPDLHSELNLSSLELGDSALYFCASSVSESYEQYFGPGTRLTVT.

The chain combines TRBV28 with TRBJ1-6; no definite D call. This CDR3 spans 16 amino acids. From germline, CDR1 is MDHEN and CDR2 SYDVKM. V dropped 6 bases and J dropped 7 bases, with 19 bases sitting between them. CDR3: CASRIKGSLRNSPLHF. CDR3 DNA: TGTGCCAGCAGAATAAAAGGTTCTTTAAGGAATTCACCCCTCCACTTT.

V gene TRBV9 combines with J gene TRBJ2-5; 12 bases fit TRBD2. Germline CDR1 reads SGDLS; CDR2 reads YYNGEE. V lost 2 bases, J lost 5 bases, and 10 bases stayed unmatched. The length of the CDR3 is 17 residues. This CDR3 reads CASSVGLTSGGWETQYF. As DNA, the CDR3 is TGTGCCAGCAGCGTGGGGTTGACTAGCGGGGGATGGGAGACCCAGTACTTC.

The rearrangement uses TRBV7-6 and TRBJ2-6; no clear D gene. Between the trimmed V and J ends, which lost 7 bases and 4 bases, there was a span of 8 bases. The CDR3 covers 13 residues. Germline-derived CDR1 and CDR2 are SGHVS and FNYEAQ. The chain's CDR3 is CASTSPGANVLTF. CDR3 nucleotides: TGTGCCAGCACATCTCCCGGGGCCAACGTCCTGACTTTC.

The chain couples TRBV19 to TRBJ2-1, with unresolved D. Germline V CDR1 and CDR2: LNHDA, SQIVND (reference sequence). V was pared by 0 bases and J by 0 bases, with 6 bases between. This CDR3 contains 15 residues. The CDR3, as DNA: TGTGCCAGTAGTATAGATACCTCCTCCTACAATGAGCAGTTCTTC. Its protein is CASSIDTSSYNEQFF.

V gene TRBV11-2 combines with J gene TRBJ2-7; D ambiguous. In germline, CDR1 is SGHAT, CDR2 FQNNGV. V was cut by 5 bases and J by 6 bases, with 17 bases left in between. The CDR3 has 14 amino acids. The CDR3 protein is CASSAYVGPGEQYF. The DNA of the CDR3 is TGTGCCAGCAGCGCCTACGTTGGGCCGGGCGAGCAGTACTTC.

The rearrangement links TRBV5-1 to TRBJ2-7, with D maybe TRBD1 (6 bases). CDR3 size: 15 residues. The V end was cut by 5 bases, the J end by 6 bases, with 21 bases between. CDR1 and CDR2 from the germline V gene are SGHRS and YFSETQ. The DNA of the CDR3 is TGCGCCAGCAGTTCCGGAACAGGGTACCCTTCCGAGCAGTACTTC. Encoded protein: CASSSGTGYPSEQYF.

The rearrangement joins TRBV7-9 to TRBJ2-2; 12 bases match TRBD2. V lost 1 base to trimming and J lost 4 bases; unmatched junction nucleotides: 7. CDR1 and CDR2 (germline): SEHNR, FQNEAQ (reference sequence). CDR3 length: 18 amino acids. The CDR3 DNA reads TGTGCCAGCAGCTTAGGACTAGCGGGAGTTTTTCGCACCGGGGAGCTGTTTTTT. As protein: CASSLGLAGVFRTGELFF.

The chain combines TRBV5-1 with TRBJ1-1; TRBD1 matches 9 bases. Germline loops: CDR1 SGHRS, CDR2 YFSETQ. The CDR3 has 15 residues. Trimming removed 4 bases from V and 4 bases from J; junction bases left unmatched: 8. The CDR3 loop reads CASSLGQGSSTEAFF. In nucleotides, the CDR3 is TGCGCCAGCAGCCTGGGACAGGGATCGAGCACTGAAGCTTTCTTT.

The chain links TRBV5-4 to TRBJ2-7; TRBD2 matches at 12 bases. Germline V lookup: CDR1 SGHNT, CDR2 YYREEE (reference sequence). The V segment lost 4 bases and the J segment 2 bases; nucleotides outside the gene matches: 4. The CDR3 sequence is 15 residues long. The CDR3 nucleotides are TGTGCCAGCAGCGGCGGGACTAGCGGGCCCTACGAGCAGTACTTC. This codes for CASSGGTSGPYEQYF.

The CDR3 here is CASSFLDGYTF. The CDR3 DNA reads as TGTGCCAGCAGTTTTCTTGATGGCTACACCTTC. V usage is TRBV6-6 and J usage is TRBJ1-2, with no clear D. The CDR3 has 11 residues. Germline values: CDR1 MNHNY, CDR2 SVGAGI (reference sequence). V lost 4 bases to trimming and J lost 6 bases, with 6 bases between them.

The chain links TRBV2 to TRBJ1-1; D is possibly TRBD1 (6 bases). The germline V gene has CDR1 SNHLY and CDR2 FYNNEI. There are 12 residues in the CDR3. V was pared by 5 bases and J by 7 bases, with 11 bases between. The CDR3: CASSPQGNEAFF. In nucleotides, the CDR3 is TGTGCCAGCAGTCCACAGGGAAATGAAGCTTTCTTT.

This chain connects TRBV19 to TRBJ2-7; perhaps TRBD2 as D (5 bases). Germline values: CDR1 LNHDA, CDR2 SQIVND (reference sequence). CDR3 length equals 15 residues. With 7 bases removed from V and 4 bases from J, the gap between germline ends came to 20 bases. In DNA, the CDR3 is TGTGCCAGTACCTCGGGTAGCGAGAGATATTACGAGCAGTACTTC. Translating it yields CASTSGSERYYEQYF. The full variable domain, with the rest looked up from reference TRBV19 and TRBJ2-7, is DGGITQSPKYLFRKEGQNVTLSCEQNLNHDAMYWYRQDPGQGLRLIYYSQIVNDFQKGDIAEGYSVSREKKESFPLTVTSAQKNPTAFYLCASTSGSERYYEQYFGPGTRLTVT.

The chain recombines TRBV5-4 with TRBJ1-5; D is uncertain. The CDR3 extends over 13 amino acids. Trimming pared 4 bases from V and 8 bases from J, leaving 13 bases between. The germline V gene encodes CDR1 SGHNT and CDR2 YYREEE (reference sequence). The CDR3, as DNA: TGTGCCAGCAGCGCCGGATTGGTGGAGCCCCAGCATTTT. Translation: CASSAGLVEPQHF.

For this clone: In the same sample, other DNA sequences code for this CDR3. The chain couples TRBV9 to TRBJ1-1, with TRBD1 identical over 8 bases. Germline lookup yields CDR1 SGDLS and CDR2 YYNGEE. Trimming at V came to 0 bases and at J to 4 bases, leaving 2 bases not matched to a gene. This CDR3 has 14 amino acids. The CDR3 spells CASSVGTGGTEAFF. The DNA of the CDR3 is TGTGCCAGCAGCGTAGGAACAGGGGGCACTGAAGCTTTCTTT.

The chain employs TRBV4-3 and TRBJ2-1; 9 nucleotides match TRBD2. This CDR3 is built from 17 residues. Trimming took 1 base from V and 4 from J; bases not matched to a gene: 8. Germline V lookup: CDR1 LGHNA, CDR2 YSLEER. The DNA for the CDR3 is TGCGCCAGCAGCCAAGTACCTCGGCTAGCGGGATACAATGAGCAGTTCTTC. Its protein is CASSQVPRLAGYNEQFF.

The rearrangement uses TRBV9 and TRBJ2-2, with a weak D call TRBD2 (6 bases). V dropped 0 bases and J dropped 0 bases, with 9 bases sitting between them. Germline V CDR1 and CDR2: SGDLS, YYNGEE. CDR3 length: 16 residues. Written as DNA, the CDR3 is TGTGCCAGCAGCGTAGTCGGGGGAACGAACACCGGGGAGCTGTTTTTT. Translating gives CASSVVGGTNTGELFF.